This TCR beta chain is drawn from a study of blood T cell repertoires in COVID-19. The CDR3 runs 13 residues. Trimming took off 5 bases at V and 3 bases at J, with 10 bases between the two ends. CDR1 is MNHEY, CDR2 SMNVEV, per germline (reference sequence). Original processing notes: Reference gene primers were amplified, and this amplification served to estimate nucleated cell counts. TCRdb's copy holds only in-frame clones and misses some; the assay was immunoSEQ multiplex PCR. V and J calls and clone size follow that table, whereas D and trimming were derived from the DNA. The repertoire holds roughly 300,000 clones, with approximately 89% as singletons.

The chain links TRBV27 to TRBJ1-2; perhaps TRBD1 as D (5 bases). Material for sequencing was peripheral blood. The clonotype comes from a woman in her twenties or thirties with COVID-19, enrolled during active disease. The CDR3 region has the DNA TGTGCCAGCAGTGGCAGGGTGGACTATGGCTACACCTTC. Protein: CASSGRVDYGYTF.